Detailed here is one TCR beta chain. Its antigen remains unknown. These data are taken from a study of OX40 agonist ivuxolimab in advanced cancers. Study results and caveats: Nonresponders included some who also had low normalized T-cell clonal expansion.

TCRdb keeps only in-frame clones here, not all; method: immunoSEQ multiplex PCR. The sample includes tens of thousands of clones, 88% of them seen just once. The ends were cut back, 4 bases at V and 7 bases at J, with 15 bases in the middle. The CDR3 has 13 amino acids. CDR1 SGHKS and CDR2 YYEKEE come from the germline V gene (reference sequence). Here the sequenced sample was CD4+ or CD8+ T cells sorted from blood, taken in a trial of the OX40 agonist ivuxolimab. The chain links TRBV5-5 to TRBJ2-7; a possible D gene is TRBD2 (5 bases). The sequence derives from an adult with an advanced solid tumor such as melanoma, head and neck, liver or kidney cancer. For the CDR3, the DNA is TGTGCCAGCAGCGTGGGAGTATCTCGAGAGCAGTACTTC. This translates into CASSVGVSREQYF.